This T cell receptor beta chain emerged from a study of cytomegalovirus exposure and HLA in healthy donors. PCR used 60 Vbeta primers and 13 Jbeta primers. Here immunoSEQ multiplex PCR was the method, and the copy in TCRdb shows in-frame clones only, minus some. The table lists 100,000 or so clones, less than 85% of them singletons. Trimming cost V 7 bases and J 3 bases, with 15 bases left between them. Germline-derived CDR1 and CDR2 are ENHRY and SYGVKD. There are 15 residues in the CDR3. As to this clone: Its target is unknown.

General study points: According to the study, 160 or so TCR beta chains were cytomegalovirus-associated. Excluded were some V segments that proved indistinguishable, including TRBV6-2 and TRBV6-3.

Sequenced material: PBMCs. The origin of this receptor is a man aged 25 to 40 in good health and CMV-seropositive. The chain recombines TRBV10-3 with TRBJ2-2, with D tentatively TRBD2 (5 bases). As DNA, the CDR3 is TGTGCCATCACTCGGACTGAGCTGGACACCGGGGAGCTGTTTTTT. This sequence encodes CAITRTELDTGELFF.